This TCR beta chain was recovered during a study of blood T cell repertoires in COVID-19. The overall study: Researchers got acute and convalescent COVID-19 samples from the United States, Italy and Spain. The cDNA or gDNA used as material had been derived from T cells, B-cell-depleted T cells, or PBMCs.

The CDR3 is 14 amino acids. V lost 9 bases and J lost 8, with 22 bases in between. Germline values: CDR1 MNHEY, CDR2 SVGAGI. Authors' data handling: Using reference gene primer amplification, nucleated cell counts were estimated. Data came from immunoSEQ multiplex PCR; TCRdb stores just in-frame clones and leaves some out. V, J and clone size were drawn from that table, and D and trimming were deduced from the DNA. In the table there are 180,000 or so clones, 70% to 90% of which are singletons. The chain has TRBV6-5 and TRBJ1-1; tentatively, D is TRBD1 (6 bases). Material: peripheral blood. The receptor's source is a woman over 75 in a cohort sampled during active or convalescent COVID-19. CDR3 loop: CASYLTGGAREAFF. In DNA form, the CDR3 reads TGTGCCAGTTACCTTACGGGGGGCGCCCGGGAAGCTTTCTTT.